One sample yielded the 29 T cell receptor beta chains listed below, sequenced in a study of T-cell reconstitution after alpha-beta-depleted transplantation in children. This sample's TCRbeta library carried unique molecular identifier barcodes. TCRdb reprocessed the PCR reads with MiXCR, giving one entry per CDR3 protein. The sample shows hundreds of thousands of distinct CDR3 sequences, 10% to 15% of them seen only once. Specimen: PBMCs, mostly from graft donor cells, collected 360 days after TCRalphabeta/CD19-depleted stem cell transplant. The origin of the receptors is a male patient aged 10 to 17 who had a stem cell transplant for acute myeloid leukemia, so the T cells may come from the graft donor.

This clonotype has a handful of counts. The chain is built from TRBV15 and TRBJ2-7; 7 bases are a match to TRBD2. Trimming cost V 10 bases and J 3 bases; bases outside gene matches: 12. The germline CDR1 and CDR2 sequences are LNHNV and YYDKDF (reference sequence). The CDR3 consists of 14 residues. This CDR3 reads CAIARAGEGYEQYF. The CDR3 DNA sequence: TGTGCCATTGCGAGGGCGGGAGAGGGCTACGAGCAGTACTTC.

This clonotype was observed a few times. The J gene is TRBJ1-1, the V gene TRBV28; D call uncertain. In germline, CDR1 is MDHEN, CDR2 SYDVKM. CDR3 length: 14 residues. Trimming removed 5 bases from V and 0 bases from J, with 10 bases in between. The DNA for the CDR3 is TGTGCCAGCAGTCCCCCAGTCCTGAACACTGAAGCTTTCTTT. Protein product: CASSPPVLNTEAFF.

This clonotype was picked up a small number of times. This sequence joins TRBV28 and TRBJ2-5, with a weak D call TRBD1 (6 bases). The CDR3 consists of 15 residues. Trimming removed 4 bases from V and 0 bases from J, with 12 bases in between. CDR1 MDHEN and CDR2 SYDVKM come from the germline V gene. The CDR3 region is CASSWGLFNQETQYF. The CDR3, as DNA: TGTGCCAGCAGTTGGGGGCTATTTAACCAAGAGACCCAGTACTTC.

V gene TRBV5-6 combines with J gene TRBJ2-2; D assignment may be TRBD1 or TRBD2 (6 bases each). The germline V gene encodes CDR1 SGHDT and CDR2 YYEEEE. The V and J ends lost 3 bases and 6 bases respectively, with 18 bases between them. The CDR3 sequence is 16 residues long. CDR3 amino acids: CASSSPRGDWAGELFF. CDR3 DNA: TGTGCCAGCAGCTCCCCTAGGGGGGACTGGGCCGGGGAGCTGTTTTTT.

V usage is TRBV29-1 and J usage is TRBJ2-1; 12 bases align to TRBD2. V lost 8 bases to trimming and J lost 0 bases; unmatched junction nucleotides: 5. Germline assignment: CDR1 SQVTM and CDR2 ANQGSEA. The length of the CDR3 is 15 residues. CDR3 amino acids: CSLLAGGSSYNEQFF. The CDR3 region has the DNA TGCAGCCTTCTAGCGGGAGGGAGCTCCTACAATGAGCAGTTCTTC.

This chain connects TRBV12-3 or TRBV12-4 to TRBJ2-3; 14 bases are shared with TRBD2. V trimming: 5 bases; J trimming: 5 bases; junction bases outside the gene matches: 6. This CDR3 spans 16 amino acids. DNA for the CDR3: TGTGCCAGCAGTCCGCCGGGACTAGCGGGAGTAGATACGCAGTATTTT. It yields the protein CASSPPGLAGVDTQYF.

This clonotype was seen ten or more times. The chain employs TRBV7-2 and TRBJ2-3, with 8 bases identical to TRBD2. V was clipped by 5 bases and J by 2 bases; unmatched bases: 6. The CDR3 consists of 15 residues. Germline-derived CDR1 and CDR2 are SGHTA and FQGNSA. DNA for the CDR3: TGTGCCAGCAGCGGTCTAGCGGGCCACACAGATACGCAGTATTTT. This codes for CASSGLAGHTDTQYF.

This clonotype showed up many times. The chain combines TRBV25-1 with TRBJ2-2; 8 bases match TRBD2. Germline trimming cut 3 bases from V and 7 bases from J; bases unmatched to any gene: 10. CDR1 and CDR2 from the germline V gene are MGHDK and SYGVNS. The CDR3 spans 16 residues. The CDR3 sequence is CASSENVGGRIGELFF. CDR3 nucleotides: TGTGCCAGCAGTGAGAACGTTGGCGGGAGGATCGGGGAGCTGTTTTTT.

In this sample, this clonotype turned up a few times. The CDR3 nucleotides read TGCAGTGCTCAATTCAGGAGCGGTAATTCACCCCTCCACTTT. It codes for CSAQFRSGNSPLHF. V usage is TRBV20-1 and J usage is TRBJ1-6; D call uncertain. The V gene lost 5 bases and the J gene lost 6 bases, with 14 bases spanning the gap. There are 14 residues in the CDR3. Germline V gives CDR1 DFQATT, CDR2 SNEGSKA (reference sequence).

This clonotype was seen only a few times. The chain combines TRBV11-2 with TRBJ2-1; TRBD2 aligns across 10 bases. CDR1 and CDR2 from the germline V gene are SGHAT and FQNNGV. The CDR3 is made up of 17 amino acids. The V segment lost 5 bases and the J segment 7 bases; nucleotides outside the gene matches: 14. The CDR3 protein is CASSLMASGSLTNEQFF. The CDR3, as DNA: TGTGCCAGCAGCCTTATGGCTAGCGGGAGTCTAACAAATGAGCAGTTCTTC.

This sequence joins TRBV7-8 and TRBJ2-1, with D perhaps matching TRBD2 (6 bases). This CDR3 contains 19 residues. V was pared by 1 base and J by 4 bases, with 23 bases between. The germline V gene encodes CDR1 SGHVS and CDR2 FQNEAQ. CDR3 sequence: CASSLDLAPNPLLYNEQFF. CDR3 nucleotides: TGTGCCAGCAGCTTAGACCTAGCGCCAAACCCCCTTCTGTACAATGAGCAGTTCTTC. Using reference TRBV7-8 and TRBJ2-1 for the parts outside the CDR3, the full variable domain is GAGVSQSPRYKVAKRGQDVALRCDPISGHVSLFWYQQALGQGPEFLTYFQNEAQLDKSGLPSDRFFAERPEGSVSTLKIQRTQQEDSAVYLCASSLDLAPNPLLYNEQFFGPGTRLTVL.

This clonotype was observed at least ten times. CDR3 in amino acids: CASSLMLKETQYF. For the CDR3, the DNA is TGCGCCAGCAGCTTGATGCTGAAAGAGACCCAGTACTTC. V is TRBV5-1 and J is TRBJ2-5; D is undetermined. Germline values: CDR1 SGHRS, CDR2 YFSETQ. The CDR3 runs 13 residues. Trimming took off 1 base at V and 3 bases at J, with 7 bases between the two ends.

Remarks on this clonotype: A read error is possible here, since a much larger clone lies one base away. The rearrangement links TRBV7-3 to TRBJ2-1; D uncertain. Germline-derived CDR1 and CDR2 are SGHTA and FQGTGA. V dropped 7 bases and J dropped 9 bases, with 10 bases sitting between them. This CDR3 region has 11 residues. CDR3 in DNA: TGTGCCAGCATCAATAGTGCTGAGCAGTTCTTC. As protein: CASINSAEQFF.

In this sample, this clonotype turned up a few times. This rearrangement joins TRBV29-1 to TRBJ2-1; TRBD2 agrees at 8 bases. The junction had 4 bases not matched to a gene; V was cut back by 4 bases and J by 8 bases. Germline V lookup: CDR1 SQVTM, CDR2 ANQGSEA. This CDR3 spans 12 amino acids. CDR3 coding DNA: TGCAGCGTTGGCAGCGGGAGCCATGAGCAGTTCTTC. Its protein product is CSVGSGSHEQFF.

This clonotype has more than one count but fewer than ten. The chain recombines TRBV20-1 with TRBJ2-3; TRBD2 might be the D (5 bases). The CDR3 covers 15 residues. V was shortened by 5 bases and J by 0 bases, with 15 bases between the two germline ends. The germline gives CDR1 DFQATT, CDR2 SNEGSKA (reference sequence). This CDR3 is CSAFQLEESTDTQYF. For the CDR3, the DNA is TGCAGTGCTTTCCAGTTGGAGGAGAGCACAGATACGCAGTATTTT.

This clonotype was detected many times. The chain recombines TRBV21-1 with TRBJ1-3. TRBV21-1 is a recognized pseudogene. The CDR3 extends over 14 amino acids. The CDR3 reads CASGGRTSGNTIYF. CDR3 nucleotide sequence: TGTGCCAGCGGAGGACGGACCTCTGGAAACACCATATATTTT.

This clonotype has a handful of counts. The gene calls are TRBV12-5 and TRBJ2-1; TRBD2 agrees at 13 bases. Germline V gene sequence: CDR1 LGHNT, CDR2 FRNRAP. V shed 6 bases and J 8 bases; nucleotides not matched to a gene: 13. The CDR3 contains 17 residues. The CDR3 protein is CASGAKNGLAGVYEQFF. The CDR3, as DNA: TGTGCTAGTGGGGCGAAAAATGGACTAGCGGGAGTGTATGAGCAGTTCTTC.

This chain joins TRBV6-5 and TRBJ2-1; 8 bases agree with TRBD1. The V gene's germline CDR1 is MNHEY and CDR2 SVGAGI. V was pared by 2 bases and J by 1 base, with 7 bases of the junction left unmatched. The CDR3 extends over 17 amino acids. The CDR3 DNA sequence: TGTGCCAGCAGTTACCCCCAGGGGGCCCAGTCCTACAATGAGCAGTTCTTC. Encoded protein: CASSYPQGAQSYNEQFF.

This clonotype was seen a handful of times. The V call is TRBV11-1, the J call TRBJ2-7; a weak D match, TRBD1 (6 bases). This CDR3 is built from 16 residues. The V and J ends lost 2 bases and 1 base respectively, with 15 bases between them. Germline values: CDR1 SGHAT, CDR2 FQDESV (reference sequence). The DNA of the CDR3 is TGTGCCAGCAGCTTAAGAAGCAGGGGATCTTCCTACGAGCAGTACTTC. It yields the protein CASSLRSRGSSYEQYF.

This clonotype was recorded at least ten times. The chain employs TRBV29-1 and TRBJ1-5; 10 bases map to TRBD1. This CDR3 contains 14 residues. Looked up from germline, CDR1 is SQVTM and CDR2 is ANQGSEA. J was trimmed by 2 bases and V by 8 bases; bases with no gene match: 6. The CDR3 spells CSTSGTGGNQPQHF. The DNA for the CDR3 is TGCAGCACCTCCGGGACAGGGGGCAATCAGCCCCAGCATTTT.

In its sample, this clonotype was seen many times. The chain is built from TRBV20-1 and TRBJ2-3; no definite D call. CDR3 length equals 16 residues. The V and J ends lost 1 base and 6 bases respectively, with 20 bases between them. Germline CDR1 and CDR2: DFQATT and SNEGSKA (reference sequence). The CDR3 DNA reads as TGCAGTGCTAGAGGCCATCCGGCAAGTGGGCGGGATACGCAGTATTTT. Amino acid sequence: CSARGHPASGRDTQYF.

This clonotype was seen more than once but under ten times. This chain links TRBV3-1 with TRBJ1-1; D gene ambiguous. The germline V gene encodes CDR1 LGHDT and CDR2 YNNKEL (reference sequence). V lost 1 base to trimming and J lost 3 bases, with 6 bases between them. The CDR3 is made up of 13 amino acids. The CDR3 sequence: CASSQGGDTEAFF. CDR3 in DNA: TGTGCCAGCAGCCAAGGCGGTGACACTGAAGCTTTCTTT. The full variable domain, in which reference TRBV3-1 and TRBJ1-1 provide the parts outside the CDR3, is DTAVSQTPKYLVTQMGNDKSIKCEQNLGHDTMYWYKQDSKKFLKIMFSYNNKELIINETVPNRFSPKSPDKAHLNLHINSLELGDSAVYFCASSQGGDTEAFFGQGTRLTVV.

This clonotype was recorded at least ten times. The chain is built from TRBV29-1 and TRBJ2-7, with 7 bases lining up with TRBD2. The CDR3 has 16 amino acids. Trimming removed 1 base from V and 2 bases from J; junction bases left unmatched: 11. Germline V gene sequence: CDR1 SQVTM, CDR2 ANQGSEA. The chain's CDR3 is CSVEVLTSAITYEQYF. In DNA form, the CDR3 reads TGCAGCGTTGAAGTTCTCACTAGCGCGATTACCTACGAGCAGTACTTC.

This clonotype was counted a few times. This sequence joins TRBV20-1 and TRBJ1-1, with 7 bases identical to TRBD1. Germline V gene data show CDR1 as DFQATT and CDR2 as SNEGSKA (reference sequence). This CDR3 comprises 14 residues. Trimming took 7 bases from V and 2 from J; bases not matched to a gene: 10. The CDR3 region is CSDRGSRGNTEAFF. DNA of the CDR3: TGCAGTGACAGGGGATCGAGGGGAAACACTGAAGCTTTCTTT.

This clonotype was recorded at least ten times. V and J are TRBV12-3 or TRBV12-4 and TRBJ2-5, with 10 positions matching TRBD2. The CDR3 sequence is 15 residues long. Trimming at V came to 4 bases and at J to 5 bases, leaving 7 bases not matched to a gene. This CDR3 reads CASSSQAGGPETQYF. The CDR3 nucleotides are TGTGCCAGCAGTTCCCAAGCGGGAGGGCCGGAGACCCAGTACTTC.

This clonotype has a count of ten or more. This chain links TRBV7-6 with TRBJ2-7; 11 positions agree with TRBD1. The germline gives CDR1 SGHVS, CDR2 FNYEAQ. The CDR3 consists of 15 residues. Trimming took 2 bases from V and 4 from J; bases not matched to a gene: 4. The CDR3 DNA sequence: TGTGCCAGCAGCTTAAGGGGACAGGGGGTTTACGAGCAGTACTTC. Translated, it gives CASSLRGQGVYEQYF. The variable domain in full, completed from reference TRBV7-6 and TRBJ2-7, reads GAGVSQSPRYKVTKRGQDVALRCDPISGHVSLYWYRQALGQGPEFLTYFNYEAQQDKSGLPNDRFSAERPEGSISTLTIQRTEQRDSAMYRCASSLRGQGVYEQYFGPGTRLTVT.

As to this clonotype: One end of the junction is discordant with germline, which a read error may explain. The rearrangement joins TRBV9 to TRBJ2-1, with D possibly matching TRBD1 (6 bases). Germline lookup yields CDR1 SGDLS and CDR2 YYNGEE. The CDR3 runs 13 residues. The CDR3, as DNA: TGTGCCAGCAGCGTACCCGTACAGGGTGAGCAGATCTTC. Protein: CASSVPVQGEQIF.

This clonotype has a count of ten or more. The chain couples TRBV5-1 to TRBJ2-7; D may be TRBD1 or TRBD2 (5 bases each). V lost 4 bases and J 3 bases, leaving 20 bases between the germline ends. CDR3 length equals 16 residues. The germline V gene encodes CDR1 SGHRS and CDR2 YFSETQ. The CDR3 DNA follows: TGCGCCAGCAGCCAACTATCCGGGACCCCCTTCTACGAGCAGTACTTC. Translation gives CASSQLSGTPFYEQYF.

The chain is built from TRBV28 and TRBJ2-3; unclear D gene. This CDR3 has 14 residues. Trimming shortened V by 5 bases and J by 5 bases, and 14 bases separated the two germline ends. From germline, CDR1 is MDHEN and CDR2 SYDVKM. DNA of the CDR3: TGTGCCAGCAGTGCCCTACACCGAGGAGATACGCAGTATTTT. Its protein product is CASSALHRGDTQYF.